This TCR beta chain originates from a study of blood T cell repertoires in COVID-19. This CDR3 is 14 amino acids long. Between the trimmed V and J ends, which lost 2 bases and 1 base, there was a span of 6 bases. Germline loops: CDR1 MNHNS, CDR2 SASEGT. Assay used: immunoSEQ multiplex PCR; TCRdb lists only in-frame clones, some missing. Found here are about 230,000 clones, about 85% of them singletons; the top ten hold about 0.93%. The rearrangement uses TRBV6-1 and TRBJ1-5; no firm D call. Sequenced material: peripheral blood. The sequence was obtained from a man aged 35-49 years with acute or convalescent COVID-19. The CDR3 here is CASSELSSNQPQHF. Here the CDR3 DNA reads TGTGCCAGCAGTGAACTGTCGAGCAATCAGCCCCAGCATTTT.